This T cell receptor beta chain is drawn from a study of identical twins. From the 5' RACE reads, TCRdb called clonotypes with MiXCR, one entry per CDR3 protein. This sample has 450,000 or so distinct CDR3 sequences; 14% occur once, and the top ten carry around 0.48%. Looked up from germline, CDR1 is SGHRS and CDR2 is YFSETQ. Trimming removed 0 bases from V and 3 bases from J, with 15 bases in between. The CDR3 is 16 residues long. This sample also belongs to another study, concerning yellow fever vaccine responses in identical twins.

Sample: CD4+ T cells sorted from blood. This sequence originates from a woman aged 18-29 years in good health. This chain uses TRBV5-1 with TRBJ2-5; the D gene could be TRBD1 or TRBD2 (5 bases each). The DNA of the CDR3 is TGCGCCAGCAGCTTGGCCTTCGGGACGGATAAAGAGACCCAGTACTTC. It translates to CASSLAFGTDKETQYF.